This record concerns one T cell receptor (beta chain) sequence. These data come from a study of blood T cell repertoires in COVID-19. Background on the study: Samples came from the United States, Italy and Spain, spanning acute and convalescent COVID-19. In each case, the material was cDNA or gDNA derived from T cells, B-cell-depleted T cells, or PBMCs.

The CDR3 length is 14 residues. V lost 0 bases and J lost 0, with 5 bases in between. Germline V gene sequence: CDR1 SGHNT, CDR2 YYREEE (reference sequence). Original processing notes: Reference gene primer amplification gave estimated nucleated cell counts. Assay used: immunoSEQ multiplex PCR; TCRdb lists only in-frame clones, some missing. The V and J calls and clone size come from that table; D and trimming were worked out from the DNA. The sample lists 25,000 to 35,000 clones, about nine tenths seen once, with 9.9% in the top ten. The chain uses TRBV5-4 and TRBJ2-3, with D unclear. Input material: peripheral blood. This sequence was found in a human donor with active COVID-19. The donor label of this sample is uncertain. CDR3 bases: TGTGCCAGCAGCTTGGACTCTAGCACAGATACGCAGTATTTT. Residues: CASSLDSSTDTQYF.